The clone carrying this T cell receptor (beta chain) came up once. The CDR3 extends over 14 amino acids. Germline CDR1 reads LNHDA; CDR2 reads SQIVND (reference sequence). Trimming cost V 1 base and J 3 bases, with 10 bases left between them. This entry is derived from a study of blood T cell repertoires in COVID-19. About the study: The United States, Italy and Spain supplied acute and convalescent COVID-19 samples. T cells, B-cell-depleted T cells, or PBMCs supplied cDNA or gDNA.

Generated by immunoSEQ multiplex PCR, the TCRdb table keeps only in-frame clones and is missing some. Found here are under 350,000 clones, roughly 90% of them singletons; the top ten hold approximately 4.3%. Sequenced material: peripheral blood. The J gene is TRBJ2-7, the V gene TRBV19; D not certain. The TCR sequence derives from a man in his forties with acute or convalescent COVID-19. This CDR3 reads CASSIVKDFYEQYF. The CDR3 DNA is TGTGCCAGTAGTATAGTGAAAGACTTCTACGAGCAGTACTTC.